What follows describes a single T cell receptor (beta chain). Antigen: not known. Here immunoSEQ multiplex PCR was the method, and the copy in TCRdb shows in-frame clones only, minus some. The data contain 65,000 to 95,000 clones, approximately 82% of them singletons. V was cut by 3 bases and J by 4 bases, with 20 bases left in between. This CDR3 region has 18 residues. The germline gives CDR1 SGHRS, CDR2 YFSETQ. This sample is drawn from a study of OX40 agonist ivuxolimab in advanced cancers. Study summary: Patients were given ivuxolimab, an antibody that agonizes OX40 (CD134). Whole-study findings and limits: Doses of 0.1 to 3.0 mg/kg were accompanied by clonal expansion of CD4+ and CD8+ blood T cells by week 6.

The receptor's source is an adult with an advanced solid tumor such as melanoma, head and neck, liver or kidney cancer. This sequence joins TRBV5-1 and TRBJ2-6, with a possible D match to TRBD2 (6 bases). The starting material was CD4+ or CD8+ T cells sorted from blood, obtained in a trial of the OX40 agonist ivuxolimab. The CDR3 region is CASSWGDGSTLGANVLTF. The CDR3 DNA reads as TGCGCCAGCAGCTGGGGGGACGGCTCCACTCTGGGGGCCAACGTCCTGACTTTC.